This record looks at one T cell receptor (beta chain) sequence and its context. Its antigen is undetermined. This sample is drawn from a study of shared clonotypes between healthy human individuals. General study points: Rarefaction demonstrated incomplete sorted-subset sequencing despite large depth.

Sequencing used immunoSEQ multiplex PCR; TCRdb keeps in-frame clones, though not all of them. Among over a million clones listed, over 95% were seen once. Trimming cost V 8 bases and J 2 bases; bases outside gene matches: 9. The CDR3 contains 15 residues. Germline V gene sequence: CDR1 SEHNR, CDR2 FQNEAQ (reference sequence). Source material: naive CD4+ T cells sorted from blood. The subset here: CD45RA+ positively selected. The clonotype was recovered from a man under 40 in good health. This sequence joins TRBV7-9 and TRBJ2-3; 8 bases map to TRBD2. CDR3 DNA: TGTGCCAGCGAGTTTAGCGGGAAGGACACAGATACGCAGTATTTT. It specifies CASEFSGKDTDTQYF.